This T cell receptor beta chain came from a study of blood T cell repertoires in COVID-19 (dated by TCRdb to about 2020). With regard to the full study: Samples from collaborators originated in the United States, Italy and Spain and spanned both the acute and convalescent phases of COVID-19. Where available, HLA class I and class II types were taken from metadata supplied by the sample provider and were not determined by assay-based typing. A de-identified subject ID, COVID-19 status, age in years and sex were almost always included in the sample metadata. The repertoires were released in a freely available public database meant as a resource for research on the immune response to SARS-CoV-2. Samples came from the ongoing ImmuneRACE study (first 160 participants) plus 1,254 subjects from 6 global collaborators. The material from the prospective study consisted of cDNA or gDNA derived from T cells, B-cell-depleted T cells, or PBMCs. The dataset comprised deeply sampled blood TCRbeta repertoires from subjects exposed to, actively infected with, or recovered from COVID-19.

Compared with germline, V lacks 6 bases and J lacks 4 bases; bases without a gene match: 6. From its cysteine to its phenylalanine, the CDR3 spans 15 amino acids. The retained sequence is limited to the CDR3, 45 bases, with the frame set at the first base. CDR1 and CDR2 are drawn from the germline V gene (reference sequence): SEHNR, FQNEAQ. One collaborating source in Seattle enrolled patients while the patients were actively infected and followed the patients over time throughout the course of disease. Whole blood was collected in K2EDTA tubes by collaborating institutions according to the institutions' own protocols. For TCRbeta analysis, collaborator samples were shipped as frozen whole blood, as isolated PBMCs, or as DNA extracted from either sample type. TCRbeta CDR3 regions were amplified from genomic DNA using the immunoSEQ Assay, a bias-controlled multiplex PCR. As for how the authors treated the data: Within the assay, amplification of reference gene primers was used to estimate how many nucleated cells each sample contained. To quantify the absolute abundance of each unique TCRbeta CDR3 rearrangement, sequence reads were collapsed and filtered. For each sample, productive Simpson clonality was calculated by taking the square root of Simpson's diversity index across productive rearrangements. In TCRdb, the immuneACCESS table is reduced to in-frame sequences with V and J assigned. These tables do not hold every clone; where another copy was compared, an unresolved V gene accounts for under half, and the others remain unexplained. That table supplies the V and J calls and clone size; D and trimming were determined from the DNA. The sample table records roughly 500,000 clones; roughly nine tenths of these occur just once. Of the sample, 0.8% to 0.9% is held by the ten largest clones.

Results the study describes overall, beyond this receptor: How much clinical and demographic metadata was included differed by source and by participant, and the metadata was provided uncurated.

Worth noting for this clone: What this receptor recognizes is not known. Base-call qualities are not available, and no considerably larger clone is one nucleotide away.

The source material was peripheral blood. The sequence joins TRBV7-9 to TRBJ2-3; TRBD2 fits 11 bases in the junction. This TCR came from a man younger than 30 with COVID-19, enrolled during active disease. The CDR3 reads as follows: CASRELAGASDTQYF. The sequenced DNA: TGTGCCAGCAGAGAACTAGCGGGAGCCTCAGATACGCAGTATTTT.